This record covers a single TCR beta chain. What it binds is not known. The entry originates in a study of OX40 agonist ivuxolimab in advanced cancers. Across the whole study: Patients achieving partial responses numbered three: one hepatocellular carcinoma case and two cutaneous melanoma cases.

CDR3 length equals 15 residues. CDR1 and CDR2 (germline): SGHVS, FQNEAQ. Trimming stripped 2 bases from V and 13 bases from J, with 18 bases between. Exclusion applied to patients with autoimmune disease history or systemic immunosuppression. Sequenced by immunoSEQ multiplex PCR; TCRdb stores in-frame clones only, minus some. The top ten clones hold about 30% of a sample with about 22,000 clones, roughly four fifths of them seen once. Study outcomes and limitations: Dosing at 0.1 to 3.0 mg/kg was accompanied by clonal expansion of CD4+ and CD8+ blood T cells by week 6. Expanded peripheral T-cell antigen specificity went undetermined.

This TCR derives from an adult with an advanced solid tumor such as melanoma, head and neck, liver or kidney cancer. This material consisted of CD4+ or CD8+ T cells sorted from blood, taken in a trial of the OX40 agonist ivuxolimab. This chain uses TRBV7-8 with TRBJ1-6, with D perhaps matching TRBD1 (6 bases). In DNA, the CDR3 is TGTGCCAGCAGCTTAACATCTGGACAGCGTGCTCCCCTCCACTTT. Translated: CASSLTSGQRAPLHF.